This is a list of T cell receptor beta chains from one sample in a study of T cells after yellow fever vaccination. MiXCR, run by TCRdb on the 5' RACE reads, gives a single entry per CDR3 protein. The sample holds 400,000 or so distinct CDR3 sequences, 6% to 8% seen once. The sequenced sample was PBMCs, obtained 5 days after the yellow fever booster vaccination. These receptors were collected from a man aged 25 to 40 who received the YFV17D yellow fever vaccine. CDR3s include the opening cysteine and the closing phenylalanine or tryptophan. Fields, in order: CDR3 length, V gene, J gene, clone size, D gene, CDR3 protein, CDR3 DNA. A D gene is named only where the DNA matches it firmly. The listing skips clone size in some rows; elsewhere it reads once, few, many or a size class.

>15|TRBV5-5|TRBJ2-6|.|.
CASSHGVAGANVLTF
TGTGCCAGCAGCCACGGGGTAGCAGGGGCCAACGTCCTGACTTTC
>13|TRBV7-2|TRBJ2-7|many|.
CASSLKSDYEQYF
TGTGCCAGCAGCTTAAAGTCGGACTACGAGCAGTACTTC
>13|TRBV5-1|TRBJ2-7|many|.
CASSFDARSEQYF
TGCGCCAGCAGCTTTGACGCTAGAAGCGAGCAGTACTTC
>15|TRBV18|TRBJ1-2|.|.
CASSPPVGANYGYTF
TGTGCCAGCTCACCTCCCGTAGGAGCTAACTATGGCTACACCTTC
>13|TRBV18|TRBJ2-3|many|.
CASSQNPTDTQYF
TGTGCCAGCTCACAAAACCCGACAGATACGCAGTATTTT
>17|TRBV20-1|TRBJ2-1|.|TRBD2
CSASYIRAGALYNEQFF
TGCAGTGCTAGTTACATAAGAGCGGGAGCACTCTACAATGAGCAGTTCTTC
>16|TRBV7-2|TRBJ2-3|many|TRBD2
CASSLSASGSTDTQYF
TGTGCCAGCAGCTTATCGGCTAGCGGGAGCACAGATACGCAGTATTTT
>16|TRBV12-3/TRBV12-4|TRBJ1-4|.|.
CASSPGGGGGNEKLFF
TGTGCCAGCAGCCCTGGCGGGGGAGGCGGTAATGAAAAACTGTTTTTT
>15|TRBV5-1|TRBJ2-1|.|TRBD2
CASSGLAGTYNEQFF
TGCGCCAGCAGCGGACTAGCGGGGACCTACAATGAGCAGTTCTTC
>14|TRBV6-5|TRBJ2-3|.|.
CASSYPAESDTQYF
TGTGCCAGCAGTTACCCCGCCGAGTCAGATACGCAGTATTTT
>15|TRBV12-5|TRBJ2-7|few|.
CASGSGTSSSYEQYF
TGTGCTAGTGGCTCAGGGACATCGAGCTCCTACGAGCAGTACTTC
>12|TRBV6-5|TRBJ2-7|few|.
CASSYGGVEQYF
TGTGCCAGCAGTTACGGAGGGGTCGAGCAGTACTTC
>12|TRBV5-6|TRBJ2-5|.|.
CASSLGWDAPYF
TGTGCCAGCAGCTTGGGTTGGGACGCGCCTTACTTC
>15|TRBV12-5|TRBJ1-1|many|.
CASGMKGGVNTEAFF
TGTGCTAGTGGTATGAAGGGGGGGGTGAACACTGAAGCTTTCTTT
>15|TRBV27|TRBJ1-6|.|.
CASSQVGSYNSPLHF
TGTGCCAGCAGTCAGGTGGGATCCTATAATTCACCCCTCCACTTT
>13|TRBV20-1|TRBJ2-7|few|TRBD2
CSASAGGTYEQYF
TGCAGTGCTAGCGCGGGAGGGACCTACGAGCAGTACTTC
>11|TRBV7-2|TRBJ2-1|.|.
CASREGREQFF
TGTGCCAGCCGAGAGGGGAGGGAGCAGTTCTTC
>14|TRBV12-3/TRBV12-4|TRBJ1-1|many|.
CASSFRGGNTEAFF
TGTGCCAGCAGTTTCCGGGGGGGGAACACTGAAGCTTTCTTT
>15|TRBV7-3|TRBJ1-1|few|.
CASSPRAGRGTEAFF
TGTGCCAGCAGCCCGCGCGCGGGGCGGGGCACTGAAGCTTTCTTT
>15|TRBV7-3|TRBJ2-2|few|.
CASSLNLGGTGELFF
TGTGCCAGCAGCTTAAATTTGGGGGGCACCGGGGAGCTGTTTTTT